This T cell receptor (beta chain) was recovered during a study of blood T cell repertoires in COVID-19. Study information: Nucleic acid was either cDNA or gDNA, and it came from T cells, B-cell-depleted T cells, or PBMCs.

Per the study methods: Amplifying reference gene primers gave estimates of nucleated cell counts. Sequencing used immunoSEQ multiplex PCR; TCRdb keeps in-frame clones, though not all of them. V, J and clone size are those of that table, while D and trimming were read from the DNA. The sample comprises some 460,000 clones, approximately 90% of which are singletons, and 0.7% rests with the top ten. In assigning cohorts, the study relied on participant-reported clinical history. Two consecutive negative NP/OP PCR tests, clearance, or resolved symptoms defined Cohort 3 recovery. CDR1 and CDR2 (germline): SNHLY, FYNNEI. The CDR3 contains 15 residues. V shed 5 bases and J shed 1 base, with 14 bases lying between them.

V and J are TRBV2 and TRBJ1-1, with D maybe TRBD1 (6 bases). Sequencing used PBMCs or T cells enriched from blood (not recorded which). This clonotype was sampled from a woman aged 18 to 35 who had recovered from COVID-19. The CDR3 DNA follows: TGTGCCAGCAGTCGAGACAGGATAGAGAACACTGAAGCTTTCTTT. Translation: CASSRDRIENTEAFF.